A selection of T cell receptor beta chains follows, all from one sample in a study of shared T cell receptors in the human thymus. This table comes from immunoSEQ multiplex PCR, and its TCRdb copy is limited to in-frame clones, with some not included. In the table there are approximately 730,000 clones, 70% to 90% of which are singletons. This sample also belongs to another study, concerning human thymus T cells.

The sample consisted of thymocytes. The receptors were sampled from a girl younger than two with a congenital heart defect. Each CDR3 is given with its conserved first and last residue. D genes are given only for firm matches. Some rows have no size entry. The others give once, few or many, or a class for an expanded clone.

CDR3 DNA,CDR3 protein,J gene,clone size,V gene,D gene
TGTGCCAGCAGCTTTGTCGGGACTAGCGGGGGACTGAGCACAGATACGCAGTATTTT,CASSFVGTSGGLSTDTQYF,TRBJ2-3,.,TRBV5-8,TRBD2
TGTGCCAGCAGCCCCCCCCCGAGGGAAAGGGACACTGAAGCTTTCTTT,CASSPPPRERDTEAFF,TRBJ1-1,.,TRBV11-2,.
TGTGCCAGCAGCCAAACGCAGATCCAGTACTTC,CASSQTQIQYF,TRBJ2-5,.,TRBV16,.
TGTGCCAGCAGCCAAAAGGCGGACAGGGTTAGGTTAACAGACACCGGGGAGCTGTTTTTT,CASSQKADRVRLTDTGELFF,TRBJ2-2,.,TRBV14,TRBD1
TGCGCCAGCAGACAGGGACAGGGTACCGGGGAGCTGTTTTTT,CASRQGQGTGELFF,TRBJ2-2,.,TRBV5-1,TRBD1
TGTGCCAGCAGTCGCCAGGGGTACACCGGGGAGCTGTTTTTT,CASSRQGYTGELFF,TRBJ2-2,.,TRBV6-5,.
TGTGCCAGCAGCCCCACACCCATCCGGACAGGGAACGAGGTCGATGAGCAGTTCTTC,CASSPTPIRTGNEVDEQFF,TRBJ2-1,few,TRBV7-9,TRBD1
TGCGCCAGCAGCTCTGGACAGGGTGCAACTAATGAAAAACTGTTTTTT,CASSSGQGATNEKLFF,TRBJ1-4,.,TRBV5-1,TRBD1
TGTGCCAGCAGTTTGTACAGTAAAGAGACCCAGTACTTC,CASSLYSKETQYF,TRBJ2-5,once,TRBV27,.
TGTGCCAGTATAGCGGGGGGGCCGGGAACCGGGGAGCTGTTTTTT,CASIAGGPGTGELFF,TRBJ2-2,.,TRBV28,TRBD2
TGTGCCAGTAGTATCCACAGGGGGGACCAGCCCCAGCATTTT,CASSIHRGDQPQHF,TRBJ1-5,.,TRBV19,TRBD1
TGTGCCAGCAGCTTTTTAGGGGGCGAATCCTACGAGCAGTACTTC,CASSFLGGESYEQYF,TRBJ2-7,.,TRBV7-6,TRBD1
TGTGCCAGCAGTACGAGGAGCTCCTATAATTCACCCCTCCACTTT,CASSTRSSYNSPLHF,TRBJ1-6,.,TRBV9,.
TGTGCCAGCAGCCCGACTCCCGGGGGACACACCGGGGAGCTGTTTTTT,CASSPTPGGHTGELFF,TRBJ2-2,once,TRBV28,.
TGCGCCAGCAGCCACGGGGATGAAAAACTGTTTTTT,CASSHGDEKLFF,TRBJ1-4,.,TRBV4-1,.
TGTGCCAGCCAGACAGGGCTTATCACGGAGACCCAGTACTTC,CASQTGLITETQYF,TRBJ2-5,.,TRBV2,TRBD1
TGTGCCAGCGAAATCCTACAGGGGACCCATAGCAATCAGCCCCAGCATTTT,CASEILQGTHSNQPQHF,TRBJ1-5,few,TRBV5-6,TRBD1
TGTGCCAGCAGCTGGGAGAATTCGGGCGGGGCCTCCCATAGAGGACTGTTTTTT,CASSWENSGGASHRGLFF,TRBJ1-4,.,TRBV11-2,.
TGTGCCAGCAGCCCACGTGGGAGGGTAGGGAACACTGAAGCTTTCTTT,CASSPRGRVGNTEAFF,TRBJ1-1,.,TRBV7-6,.
TGCAGCGTTGAGTATCGGGAGGGGGCTAGCTACGAGCAGTACTTC,CSVEYREGASYEQYF,TRBJ2-7,.,TRBV29-1,.
TGCGCCAGCAGACAAATTCCGGGACAGGGAGCTTTCTTT,CASRQIPGQGAFF,TRBJ1-1,.,TRBV5-1,TRBD1
TGTGCCAGCAGCGGGGGACAGGGTTGGATTGTCTCCGGCGCTGAAGCTTTCTTT,CASSGGQGWIVSGAEAFF,TRBJ1-1,.,TRBV11-1,TRBD1
TGTGCCAGCAGTGGACAGGGGCAGAGCACTGAAGCTTTCTTT,CASSGQGQSTEAFF,TRBJ1-1,.,TRBV6-1,TRBD1
TGTGCCAGCAGTGAAGCGCGACAGGGTTTAAGTGGCTACACCTTC,CASSEARQGLSGYTF,TRBJ1-2,.,TRBV2,TRBD1
TGTGCCAGCACTGACAGGGTCCTGGGGGAGCAGTTCTTC,CASTDRVLGEQFF,TRBJ2-1,.,TRBV6-6,TRBD1
TGTGCCATTTTTTACTACAGGCCCTCTGGGGCCAACGTCCTGACTTTC,CAIFYYRPSGANVLTF,TRBJ2-6,.,TRBV5-6,.
TGCAGCGCCAACAGGGTCGGGGAAGCTTTCTTT,CSANRVGEAFF,TRBJ1-1,.,TRBV29-1,.